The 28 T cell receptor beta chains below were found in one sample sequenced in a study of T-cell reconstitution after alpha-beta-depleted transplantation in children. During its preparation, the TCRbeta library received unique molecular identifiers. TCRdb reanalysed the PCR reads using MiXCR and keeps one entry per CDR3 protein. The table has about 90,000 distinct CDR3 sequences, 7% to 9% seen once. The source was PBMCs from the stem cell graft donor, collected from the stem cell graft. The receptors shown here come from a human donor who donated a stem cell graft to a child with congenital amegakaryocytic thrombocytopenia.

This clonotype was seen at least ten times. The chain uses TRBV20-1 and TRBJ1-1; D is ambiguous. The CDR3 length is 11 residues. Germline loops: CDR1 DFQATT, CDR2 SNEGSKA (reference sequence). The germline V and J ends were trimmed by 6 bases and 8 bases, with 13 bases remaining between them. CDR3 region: CSALLTAEAFF. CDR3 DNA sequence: TGCAGTGCCCTACTAACCGCCGAAGCTTTCTTT.

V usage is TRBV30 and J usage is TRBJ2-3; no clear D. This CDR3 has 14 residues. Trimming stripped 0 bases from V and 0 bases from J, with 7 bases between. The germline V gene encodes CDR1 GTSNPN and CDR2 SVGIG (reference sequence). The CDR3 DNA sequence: TGTGCCTGGAGTGTCCTGGGAAGCACAGATACGCAGTATTTT. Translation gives CAWSVLGSTDTQYF.

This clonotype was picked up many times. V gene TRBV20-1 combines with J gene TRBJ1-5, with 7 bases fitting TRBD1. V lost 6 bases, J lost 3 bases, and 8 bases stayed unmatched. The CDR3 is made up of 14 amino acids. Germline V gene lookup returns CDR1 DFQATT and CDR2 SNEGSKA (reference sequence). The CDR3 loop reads CSAGGRGSNQPQHF. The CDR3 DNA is TGCAGTGCCGGGGGCAGGGGGTCCAATCAGCCCCAGCATTTT.

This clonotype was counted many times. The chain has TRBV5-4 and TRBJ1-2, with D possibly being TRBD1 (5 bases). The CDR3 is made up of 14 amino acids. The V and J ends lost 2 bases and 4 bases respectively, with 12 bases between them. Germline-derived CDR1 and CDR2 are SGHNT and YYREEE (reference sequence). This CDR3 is CASSLRDAVYGYTF. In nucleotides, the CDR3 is TGTGCCAGCAGCTTACGGGACGCCGTCTATGGCTACACCTTC. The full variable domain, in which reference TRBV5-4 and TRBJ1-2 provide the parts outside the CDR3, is ETGVTQSPTHLIKTRGQQVTLRCSSQSGHNTVSWYQQALGQGPQFIFQYYREEENGRGNFPPRFSGLQFPNYSSELNVNALELDDSALYLCASSLRDAVYGYTFGSGTRLTVV.

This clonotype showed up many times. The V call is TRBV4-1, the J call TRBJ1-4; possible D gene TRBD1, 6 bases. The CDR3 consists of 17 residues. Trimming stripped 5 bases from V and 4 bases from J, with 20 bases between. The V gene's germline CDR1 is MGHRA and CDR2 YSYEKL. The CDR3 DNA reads TGCGCCAGCAGCAAAACGGCCACAGGGCGTGGTAATGAAAAACTGTTTTTT. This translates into CASSKTATGRGNEKLFF.

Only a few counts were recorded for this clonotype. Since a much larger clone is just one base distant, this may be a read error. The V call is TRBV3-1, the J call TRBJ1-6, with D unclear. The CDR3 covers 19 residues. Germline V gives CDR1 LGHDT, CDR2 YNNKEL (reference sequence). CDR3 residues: CASCQDIGQISSYNSPLHF. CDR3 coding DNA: TGTGCCAGCTGCCAAGATATCGGGCAGATAAGCTCCTATAATTCACCCCTCCACTTT. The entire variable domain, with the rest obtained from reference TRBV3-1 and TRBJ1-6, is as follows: DTAVSQTPKYLVTQMGNDKSIKCEQNLGHDTMYWYKQDSKKFLKIMFSYNNKELIINETVPNRFSPKSPDKAHLNLHINSLELGDSAVYFCASCQDIGQISSYNSPLHFGNGTRLTVT.

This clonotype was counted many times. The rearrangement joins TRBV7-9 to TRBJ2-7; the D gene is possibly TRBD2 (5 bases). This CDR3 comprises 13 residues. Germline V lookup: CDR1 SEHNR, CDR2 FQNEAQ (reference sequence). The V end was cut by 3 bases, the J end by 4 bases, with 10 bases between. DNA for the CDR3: TGTGCCAGCAGCTTCTCGGGGATATACGAGCAGTACTTC. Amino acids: CASSFSGIYEQYF.

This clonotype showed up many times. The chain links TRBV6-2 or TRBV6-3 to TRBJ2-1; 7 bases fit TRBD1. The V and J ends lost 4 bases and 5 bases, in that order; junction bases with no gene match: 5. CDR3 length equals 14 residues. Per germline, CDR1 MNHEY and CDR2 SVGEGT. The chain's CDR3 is CASSSWTGNNEQFF. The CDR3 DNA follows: TGTGCCAGCAGTTCCTGGACAGGCAACAATGAGCAGTTCTTC.

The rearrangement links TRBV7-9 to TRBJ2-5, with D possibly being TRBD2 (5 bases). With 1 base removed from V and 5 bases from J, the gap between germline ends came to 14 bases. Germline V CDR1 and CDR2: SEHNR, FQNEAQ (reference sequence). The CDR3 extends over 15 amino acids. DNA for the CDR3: TGTGCCAGCAGCTTAGATGGAGGACTGCGCGAGACCCAGTACTTC. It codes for CASSLDGGLRETQYF.

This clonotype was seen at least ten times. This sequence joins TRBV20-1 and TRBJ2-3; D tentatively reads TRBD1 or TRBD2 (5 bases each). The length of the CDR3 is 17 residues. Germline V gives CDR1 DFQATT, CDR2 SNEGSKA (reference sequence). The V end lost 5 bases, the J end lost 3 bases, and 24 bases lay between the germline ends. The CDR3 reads CSAPRPGLRGPTDTQYF. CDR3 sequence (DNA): TGCAGTGCTCCCCGGCCGGGGCTCAGAGGGCCTACAGATACGCAGTATTTT.

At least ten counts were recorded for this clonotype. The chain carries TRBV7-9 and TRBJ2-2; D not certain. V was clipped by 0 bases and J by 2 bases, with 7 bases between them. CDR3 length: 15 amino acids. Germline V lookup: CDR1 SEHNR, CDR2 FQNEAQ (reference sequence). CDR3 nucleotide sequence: TGTGCCAGCAGCTTAGCACGGACCAACACCGGGGAGCTGTTTTTT. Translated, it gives CASSLARTNTGELFF.

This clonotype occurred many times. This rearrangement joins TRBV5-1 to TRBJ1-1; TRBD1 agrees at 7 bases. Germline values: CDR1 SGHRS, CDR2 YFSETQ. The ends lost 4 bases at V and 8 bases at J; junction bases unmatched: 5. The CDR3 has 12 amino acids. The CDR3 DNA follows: TGCGCCAGCAGCCAGGACAGGAACGAAGCTTTCTTT. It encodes CASSQDRNEAFF. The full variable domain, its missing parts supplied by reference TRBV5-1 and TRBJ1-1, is KAGVTQTPRYLIKTRGQQVTLSCSPISGHRSVSWYQQTPGQGLQFLFEYFSETQRNKGNFPGRFSGRQFSNSRSEMNVSTLELGDSALYLCASSQDRNEAFFGQGTRLTVV.

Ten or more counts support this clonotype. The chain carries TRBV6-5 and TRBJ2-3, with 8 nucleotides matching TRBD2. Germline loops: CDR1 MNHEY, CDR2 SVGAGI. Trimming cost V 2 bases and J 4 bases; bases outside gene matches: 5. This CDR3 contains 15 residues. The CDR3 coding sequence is TGTGCCAGCAGTTACCAGGCGGGGGGCCCAGATACGCAGTATTTT. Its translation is CASSYQAGGPDTQYF.

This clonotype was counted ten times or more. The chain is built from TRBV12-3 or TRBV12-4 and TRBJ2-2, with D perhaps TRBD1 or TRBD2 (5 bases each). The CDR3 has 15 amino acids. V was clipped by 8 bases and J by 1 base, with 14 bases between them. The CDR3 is CASGTAARNTGELFF. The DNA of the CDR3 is TGTGCCAGCGGGACGGCAGCCCGGAACACCGGGGAGCTGTTTTTT.

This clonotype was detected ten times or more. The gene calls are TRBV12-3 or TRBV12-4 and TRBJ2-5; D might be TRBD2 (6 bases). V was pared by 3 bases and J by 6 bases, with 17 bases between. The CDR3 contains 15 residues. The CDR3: CASSFSGAGGQTQYF. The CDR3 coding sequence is TGTGCCAGCAGTTTTTCGGGAGCGGGTGGCCAGACCCAGTACTTC.

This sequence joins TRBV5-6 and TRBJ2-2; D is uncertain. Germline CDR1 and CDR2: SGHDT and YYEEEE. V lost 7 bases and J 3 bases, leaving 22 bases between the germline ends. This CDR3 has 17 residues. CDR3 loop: CASGPVPIYFHTGELFF. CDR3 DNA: TGTGCCAGCGGCCCCGTGCCAATATACTTTCACACCGGGGAGCTGTTTTTT. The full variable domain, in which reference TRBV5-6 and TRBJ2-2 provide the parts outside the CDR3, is DAGVTQSPTHLIKTRGQQVTLRCSPKSGHDTVSWYQQALGQGPQFIFQYYEEEERQRGNFPDRFSGHQFPNYSSELNVNALLLGDSALYLCASGPVPIYFHTGELFFGEGSRLTVL.

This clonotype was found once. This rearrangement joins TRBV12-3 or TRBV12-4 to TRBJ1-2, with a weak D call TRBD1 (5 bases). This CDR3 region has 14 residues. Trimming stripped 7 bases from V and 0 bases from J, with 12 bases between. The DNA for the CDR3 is TGTGCCAGCACTAGGGGCCGGACTAACTATGGCTACACCTTC. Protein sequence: CASTRGRTNYGYTF.

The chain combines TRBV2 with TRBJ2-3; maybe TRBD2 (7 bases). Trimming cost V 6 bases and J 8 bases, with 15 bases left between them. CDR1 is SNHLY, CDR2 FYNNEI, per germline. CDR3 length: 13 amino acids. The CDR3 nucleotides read TGTGCCAGCAGCGAGGGGGGGGGCGGTACGCAGTATTTT. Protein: CASSEGGGGTQYF.

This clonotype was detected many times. This chain's CDR3 is CASSSRDGIYGYTF. The CDR3 DNA reads TGTGCCAGCAGTTCCCGAGACGGGATATATGGCTACACCTTC. V usage is TRBV12-3 or TRBV12-4 and J usage is TRBJ1-2; D is uncertain. V lost 4 bases to trimming and J lost 5 bases, with 14 bases between them. The CDR3 covers 14 residues.

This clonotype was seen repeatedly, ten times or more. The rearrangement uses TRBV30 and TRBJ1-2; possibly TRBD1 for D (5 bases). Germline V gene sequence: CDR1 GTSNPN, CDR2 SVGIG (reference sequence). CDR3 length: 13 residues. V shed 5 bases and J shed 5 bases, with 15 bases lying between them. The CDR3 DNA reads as TGTGCCTGGGGGGACGGCCGGGGATATGGCTACACCTTC. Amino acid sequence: CAWGDGRGYGYTF.

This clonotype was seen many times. The CDR3 DNA sequence: TGTGCCAGCAAGCGGGCCGGGCTGGAAGATACGCAGTATTTT. Protein product: CASKRAGLEDTQYF. The gene calls are TRBV12-3 or TRBV12-4 and TRBJ2-3, with D possibly TRBD2 on 6 matching bases. The germline V and J ends were trimmed by 7 bases and 5 bases, with 16 bases remaining between them. The CDR3 loop spans 14 amino acids.

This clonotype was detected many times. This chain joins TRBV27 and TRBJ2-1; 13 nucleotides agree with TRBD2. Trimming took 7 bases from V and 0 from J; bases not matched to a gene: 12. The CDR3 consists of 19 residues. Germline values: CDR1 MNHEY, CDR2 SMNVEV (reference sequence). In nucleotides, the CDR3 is TGTGCCAGCACAAAACAGGGACTAGCGGGAAGCAGCTCCTACAATGAGCAGTTCTTC. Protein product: CASTKQGLAGSSSYNEQFF.

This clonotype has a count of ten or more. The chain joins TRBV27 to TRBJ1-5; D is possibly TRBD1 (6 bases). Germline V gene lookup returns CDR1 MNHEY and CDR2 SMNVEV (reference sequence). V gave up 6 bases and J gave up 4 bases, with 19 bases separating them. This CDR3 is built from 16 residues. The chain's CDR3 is CASSLTGGGGNQPQHF. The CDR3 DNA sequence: TGTGCCAGCAGCCTTACGGGGGGCGGGGGGAATCAGCCCCAGCATTTT.

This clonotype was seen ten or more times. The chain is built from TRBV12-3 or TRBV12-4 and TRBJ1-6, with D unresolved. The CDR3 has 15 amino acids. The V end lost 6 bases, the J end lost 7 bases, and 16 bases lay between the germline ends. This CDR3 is CASRYGRAVNSPLHF. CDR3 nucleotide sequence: TGTGCCAGCAGGTACGGTCGCGCAGTCAATTCACCCCTCCACTTT.

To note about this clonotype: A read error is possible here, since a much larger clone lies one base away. DNA for the CDR3: TGTGCCAGCAGAGGGACTCACACCCGGGAGCTGTTTTTT. Encoded protein: CASRGTHTRELFF. This sequence joins TRBV2 and TRBJ2-2; possibly TRBD2 for D (6 bases). This CDR3 is built from 13 residues. The germline V gene encodes CDR1 SNHLY and CDR2 FYNNEI.

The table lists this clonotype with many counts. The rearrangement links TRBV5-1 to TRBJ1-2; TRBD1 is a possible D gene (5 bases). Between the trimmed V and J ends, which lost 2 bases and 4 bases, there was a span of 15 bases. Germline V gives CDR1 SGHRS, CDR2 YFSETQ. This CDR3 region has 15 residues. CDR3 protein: CASSFFTGGVYGYTF. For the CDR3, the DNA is TGCGCCAGCAGCTTCTTTACAGGTGGTGTCTATGGCTACACCTTC.

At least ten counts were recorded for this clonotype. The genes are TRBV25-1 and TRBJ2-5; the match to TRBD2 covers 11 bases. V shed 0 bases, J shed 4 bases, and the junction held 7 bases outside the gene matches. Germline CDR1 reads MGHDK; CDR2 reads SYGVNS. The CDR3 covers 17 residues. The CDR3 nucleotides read TGTGCCAGCAGTGAATATAGAGGGCTAGCGGGAGGAGAGACCCAGTACTTC. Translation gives CASSEYRGLAGGETQYF.

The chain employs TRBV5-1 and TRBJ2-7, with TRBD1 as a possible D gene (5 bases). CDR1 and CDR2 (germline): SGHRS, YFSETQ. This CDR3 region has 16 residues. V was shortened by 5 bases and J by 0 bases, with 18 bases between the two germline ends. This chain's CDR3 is CASRSGRAWSSYEQYF. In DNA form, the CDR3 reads TGCGCCAGCAGATCAGGCAGGGCCTGGAGCTCCTACGAGCAGTACTTC.